This section outlines one T cell receptor beta chain sequence together with its context. It lacks a known antigen. No base quality information exists; no much larger clone differs at one position. For CDR1 and CDR2, the germline V gene (reference sequence) lists DFQATT and SNEGSKA. V and J lose 0 bases and 5 bases, and a span of 12 bases separates them. Reading from cysteine to phenylalanine, the CDR3 counts 14 amino acids. Of all the DNA, just the CDR3 is kept, 42 bases in frame from base 1. In light of the paper, this sample's treatment or condition label describes: allogeneic hematopoietic cell transplantation with graft depleted of TCRalphabeta T cells and CD19 B cells. The children who served as transplant recipients had been given grafts of TCRalphabeta/CD19-depleted allogeneic hematopoietic cells. The library was prepared using PCR. Sequencing was performed on an Illumina HiSeq 2500. To normalize quantification of the TCRbeta repertoire, the TCR libraries were built with molecular barcoding that relied on unique molecular identifiers. TCRdb trimmed the raw reads at Q25, called clones with MiXCR and kept productive beta chains. Rows with a matching CDR3 protein are joined into one entry that keeps the most common DNA and genes. Recorded for this sample are tens of thousands of distinct CDR3 sequences; 40% to 55% of them occurred a single time. The ten largest account for approximately 98% of the sample.

This entry comes from a study of T-cell reconstitution after alpha-beta-depleted transplantation in children (dated by TCRdb to between 2015 and 2016). Context from the whole study: Using TCR repertoire profiling, the study followed T-cell immune reconstitution in a quantitative way in children after TCRalphabeta/CD19-depleted allogeneic hematopoietic cell transplantation. General findings and caveats noted by the study authors: About two months after transplant, the apparently early recovery of alphabetaT-cell counts reportedly depended on just several hundred clones that had expanded rapidly and came from non-depleted graft cells. The frequencies of hyperexpanded clones fell over the following months, and after one year, T-cell counts and TCRbeta diversity were mostly attributed to newly produced T cells. The high TCRbeta diversity at day 60 in some patients was ascribed to recipient T cells and intrathymic progenitors that had survived conditioning.

Specimen: PBMCs, mostly from graft donor cells, collected 360 days after TCRalphabeta/CD19-depleted stem cell transplant. This sequence originates from a male patient younger than 18 who had a stem cell transplant for acute lymphoblastic leukemia, so the T cells may come from the graft donor. The sequence joins TRBV20-1 to TRBJ2-3, with no confident D gene call. The DNA sequence is given as TGCAGTGCTAGAGATCTGGTTGAGGTAGATACGCAGTATTTT. Protein translation: CSARDLVEVDTQYF.